This TCR beta chain originates from a study of identical twins. Study conclusions and caveats: It was cross-sectional statistical analysis, not following the same donors, that the conclusions relied on. Alpha sequences that were out-of-frame and twin-shared showed an excess of low generation probability.

The table lists this clonotype with a few counts. Its antigen is unidentified. In germline, CDR1 is SGHRS, CDR2 YFSETQ. Trimming removed 0 bases from V and 4 bases from J; junction bases left unmatched: 5. The length of the CDR3 is 18 residues. TCRdb re-derived calls from the 5' RACE reads in MiXCR, one entry per CDR3 protein. The table lists hundreds of thousands of distinct CDR3 sequences, around 6.9% of them singletons. This sample also appeared in a second study, on yellow fever vaccine responses in identical twins. That paper notes: Vaccine T cell responses of twins reportedly seemed partly convergent and partly personalized.

The receptor's source is a woman between 18 and 29 years old in good health. Sequencing input: memory (CD45RO+) T cells sorted from blood. This rearrangement joins TRBV5-1 to TRBJ2-6; 12 nucleotides line up with TRBD1. CDR3 nucleotides: TGCGCCAGCAGCTTGGGGGGACAGGGGGCGCGAGGGGCCAACGTCCTGACTTTC. Amino acid sequence: CASSLGGQGARGANVLTF.